A single sample is the source of the 21 T cell receptor beta chains below, sequenced in a study of shared clonotypes between healthy human individuals. Profiling relied on immunoSEQ multiplex PCR, and the TCRdb table lists in-frame clones only, not all of them. The sample shows millions of clones, 85% to 95% of them seen only once. Specimen: naive CD4+ T cells sorted from blood. Regarding subset: CD45RA+ positively selected. Receptor source: a man aged 18 to 35 in good health.

In its sample, this clone was seen once. The CDR3 nucleotides are TGTGCCAGCAGCAAGACTAGCGGGGGGACCACAGATACGCAGTATTTT. Amino acid sequence: CASSKTSGGTTDTQYF. The chain recombines TRBV7-3 with TRBJ2-3, with TRBD2 matching 13 bases. This CDR3 has 16 residues. V trimming: 5 bases; J trimming: 2 bases; junction bases outside the gene matches: 4. The V gene's germline CDR1 is SGHTA and CDR2 FQGTGA.

The chain uses TRBV19 and TRBJ2-7, with 7 bases matching TRBD2. The V and J ends lost 2 bases and 1 base, in that order; junction bases with no gene match: 5. The CDR3 is 15 amino acids. The germline gives CDR1 LNHDA, CDR2 SQIVND (reference sequence). CDR3 sequence (DNA): TGTGCCAGTAGTATAAGTAGCGGGCTTTCCTACGAGCAGTACTTC. Protein product: CASSISSGLSYEQYF.

V and J are TRBV5-4 and TRBJ2-3; the D is unclear. This CDR3 comprises 13 residues. The V gene's germline CDR1 is SGHNT and CDR2 YYREEE (reference sequence). V lost 4 bases, J lost 6 bases, and 12 bases lay in between. The DNA for the CDR3 is TGTGCCAGCAGCGCCCTTGGGTCCGATACGCAGTATTTT. Protein product: CASSALGSDTQYF.

A word on this clone: Within the sample, other DNA sequences also encode this same CDR3. The J gene is TRBJ1-1, the V gene TRBV7-8; D perhaps matches TRBD1 (6 bases). Germline V lookup: CDR1 SGHVS, CDR2 FQNEAQ. The V gene lost 6 bases and the J gene lost 1 base, with 12 bases spanning the gap. This CDR3 has 14 amino acids. The CDR3 DNA reads as TGTGCCAGCAGTCGTCAACAGGGGAACACTGAAGCTTTCTTT. It yields the protein CASSRQQGNTEAFF. Supplemented by reference TRBV7-8 and TRBJ1-1, the full variable domain reads GAGVSQSPRYKVAKRGQDVALRCDPISGHVSLFWYQQALGQGPEFLTYFQNEAQLDKSGLPSDRFFAERPEGSVSTLKIQRTQQEDSAVYLCASSRQQGNTEAFFGQGTRLTVV.

The chain combines TRBV5-1 with TRBJ1-1, with 8 bases that match TRBD1. Looked up from germline, CDR1 is SGHRS and CDR2 is YFSETQ. Losses at the gene ends were 3 bases for V and 7 bases for J; bases not matched to a gene: 8. The length of the CDR3 is 14 residues. This CDR3 is CASSSDRGGGEAFF. In DNA form, the CDR3 reads TGCGCCAGCAGCTCCGACAGGGGCGGGGGTGAAGCTTTCTTT.

The rearrangement joins TRBV2 to TRBJ1-1; no firm D call. Germline V lookup: CDR1 SNHLY, CDR2 FYNNEI. Between the trimmed V and J ends, which lost 3 bases and 11 bases, there was a span of 13 bases. CDR3 length equals 12 residues. This CDR3 reads CASSDWDIGAFF. CDR3 sequence (DNA): TGTGCCAGCAGTGATTGGGATATCGGGGCTTTCTTT. The variable domain in full, with the rest retrieved from reference TRBV2 and TRBJ1-1, is EPEVTQTPSHQVTQMGQEVILRCVPISNHLYFYWYRQILGQKVEFLVSFYNNEISEKSEIFDDQFSVERPDGSNFTLKIRSTKLEDSAMYFCASSDWDIGAFFGQGTRLTVV.

V and J are TRBV7-9 and TRBJ2-5; no clear D. V was trimmed by 2 bases and J by 3 bases, leaving 13 bases between them. This CDR3 contains 15 residues. The germline CDR1 and CDR2 sequences are SEHNR and FQNEAQ (reference sequence). DNA for the CDR3: TGTGCCAGCAGCTTACCCCTCAGGCAAGAAGAGACCCAGTACTTC. Protein sequence: CASSLPLRQEETQYF.

Of note for this clone: The sample holds other DNA sequences that translate to the same CDR3. This rearrangement joins TRBV5-4 to TRBJ2-7; D not resolved. CDR3 length equals 13 residues. Trimming took off 4 bases at V and 2 bases at J, with 10 bases between the two ends. Germline V gene data show CDR1 as SGHNT and CDR2 as YYREEE (reference sequence). The CDR3 coding sequence is TGTGCCAGCAGCCGGACGGATACCTACGAGCAGTACTTC. This sequence encodes CASSRTDTYEQYF. The whole variable domain, remainder taken from reference TRBV5-4 and TRBJ2-7, is ETGVTQSPTHLIKTRGQQVTLRCSSQSGHNTVSWYQQALGQGPQFIFQYYREEENGRGNFPPRFSGLQFPNYSSELNVNALELDDSALYLCASSRTDTYEQYFGPGTRLTVT.

The V call is TRBV7-2, the J call TRBJ1-2; maybe TRBD1 (5 bases). The V gene's germline CDR1 is SGHTA and CDR2 FQGNSA. V was trimmed by 5 bases and J by 4 bases, leaving 17 bases between them. The CDR3 runs to 15 residues. The CDR3 DNA follows: TGTGCCAGCAGCCCCATGGGACTTTTATTCTATGGCTACACCTTC. The encoded protein is CASSPMGLLFYGYTF.

This chain joins TRBV28 and TRBJ2-7, with D tentatively TRBD2 (6 bases). Germline V CDR1 and CDR2: MDHEN, SYDVKM. The length of the CDR3 is 17 residues. Trimming stripped 6 bases from V and 1 base from J, with 22 bases between. The CDR3 coding sequence is TGTGCCAGCAGCCAACCCTATGGAGGGACCTCTTCCTACGAGCAGTACTTC. It yields the protein CASSQPYGGTSSYEQYF.

V gene TRBV25-1 combines with J gene TRBJ1-4; D ambiguous. The CDR3 is made up of 15 amino acids. V was cut by 1 base and J by 7 bases, with 13 bases left in between. Germline CDR1 is MGHDK and CDR2 is SYGVNS. The DNA of the CDR3 is TGTGCCAGCAGTGAATCCCACTGGGGAATTGAAAAACTGTTTTTT. Its protein is CASSESHWGIEKLFF.

The chain is built from TRBV7-9 and TRBJ2-1; TRBD2 aligns across 11 bases. The CDR3 sequence is 15 residues long. The germline V gene encodes CDR1 SEHNR and CDR2 FQNEAQ (reference sequence). After removal of 3 bases from V and 9 bases from J, the junction contained 7 bases not matched to a gene. The CDR3 reads CASSFIAGGGIEQFF. The CDR3 nucleotides read TGTGCCAGCAGCTTTATAGCGGGAGGGGGCATTGAGCAGTTCTTC.

V gene TRBV5-1 combines with J gene TRBJ2-7, with D maybe TRBD2 (6 bases). V gave up 4 bases and J gave up 0 bases, with 8 bases separating them. The CDR3 is 13 amino acids. Germline-derived CDR1 and CDR2 are SGHRS and YFSETQ. The CDR3 sequence is CASSGRDSYEQYF. The CDR3 region has the DNA TGCGCCAGCAGCGGGCGGGACTCCTACGAGCAGTACTTC. Combining the CDR3 with reference TRBV5-1 and TRBJ2-7 gives the whole variable domain KAGVTQTPRYLIKTRGQQVTLSCSPISGHRSVSWYQQTPGQGLQFLFEYFSETQRNKGNFPGRFSGRQFSNSRSEMNVSTLELGDSALYLCASSGRDSYEQYFGPGTRLTVT.

J is TRBJ2-1 and V is TRBV18; 14 bases match TRBD2. This CDR3 region has 20 residues. CDR1 and CDR2 (germline): KGHSH, LQKENI. The V segment lost 3 bases and the J segment 8 bases; nucleotides outside the gene matches: 18. The CDR3 nucleotides are TGTGCCAGCTCACCCCGAGGACAACCGGGACTAGCGGGGGAAATCCATGAGCAGTTCTTC. It specifies CASSPRGQPGLAGEIHEQFF.

Comments on this clone: The junction does not match germline at one end; this may be a read error. The CDR3 protein is CASSPPTGQITPF. The CDR3 nucleotides read TGTGCCAGCTCACCACCGACGGGCCAGATCACTCCATTT. V is TRBV18 and J is TRBJ1-6; D is undetermined. The CDR3 contains 13 residues. CDR1 and CDR2 (germline): KGHSH, LQKENI.

J is TRBJ2-1 and V is TRBV2, with D unclear. V was pared by 7 bases and J by 9 bases, with 13 bases between. CDR3 length: 12 residues. Per germline, CDR1 SNHLY and CDR2 FYNNEI. The CDR3 DNA reads TGTGCCAGCACAAAGGAACAATCTGAGCAGTTCTTC. Encoded protein: CASTKEQSEQFF. Based on the CDR3 plus reference TRBV2 and TRBJ2-1, the full variable domain is EPEVTQTPSHQVTQMGQEVILRCVPISNHLYFYWYRQILGQKVEFLVSFYNNEISEKSEIFDDQFSVERPDGSNFTLKIRSTKLEDSAMYFCASTKEQSEQFFGPGTRLTVL.

A note on this clone: Within the sample, other DNA sequences also encode this same CDR3. The chain has TRBV10-3 and TRBJ1-1; D is unresolved. The CDR3 runs to 14 residues. The V gene's germline CDR1 is ENHRY and CDR2 SYGVKD. The germline V and J ends were trimmed by 1 base and 1 base, with 7 bases remaining between them. The CDR3 sequence is CAISELPGNTEAFF. The CDR3 DNA is TGTGCCATCAGTGAGTTACCAGGGAACACTGAAGCTTTCTTT.

J is TRBJ1-4 and V is TRBV18; D is unresolved. Germline V gene data show CDR1 as KGHSH and CDR2 as LQKENI. With 5 bases removed from V and 8 bases from J, the gap between germline ends came to 12 bases. The CDR3 covers 13 residues. This CDR3 is CASSEGLQEKLFF. CDR3 bases: TGTGCCAGCTCAGAAGGGTTACAGGAAAAACTGTTTTTT.

The chain combines TRBV19 with TRBJ1-5; 7 bases agree with TRBD1. The J segment lost 0 bases and the V segment lost 6 bases, leaving 5 bases of the junction unmatched. The CDR3 has 15 amino acids. Looked up from germline, CDR1 is LNHDA and CDR2 is SQIVND (reference sequence). The CDR3: CASRGQLYSNQPQHF. CDR3 sequence (DNA): TGTGCCAGTAGGGGACAGTTGTATAGCAATCAGCCCCAGCATTTT.

This chain connects TRBV27 to TRBJ1-2, with 12 positions matching TRBD1. The V gene's germline CDR1 is MNHEY and CDR2 SMNVEV (reference sequence). The junction had 4 bases not matched to a gene; V was cut back by 2 bases and J by 6 bases. The CDR3 has 15 amino acids. CDR3 region: CASSLDRDRGHGYTF. The DNA for the CDR3 is TGTGCCAGCAGTTTAGACCGGGACAGGGGGCATGGCTACACCTTC.

The chain combines TRBV5-4 with TRBJ2-5; 7 bases map to TRBD1. The CDR3 consists of 15 residues. Looked up from germline, CDR1 is SGHNT and CDR2 is YYREEE (reference sequence). V lost 3 bases, J lost 1 base, and 6 bases stayed unmatched. The CDR3: CASSYGTASQETQYF. CDR3 nucleotide sequence: TGTGCCAGCAGCTATGGGACAGCAAGCCAAGAGACCCAGTACTTC. The full variable domain, its missing parts supplied by reference TRBV5-4 and TRBJ2-5, is ETGVTQSPTHLIKTRGQQVTLRCSSQSGHNTVSWYQQALGQGPQFIFQYYREEENGRGNFPPRFSGLQFPNYSSELNVNALELDDSALYLCASSYGTASQETQYFGPGTRLLVL.